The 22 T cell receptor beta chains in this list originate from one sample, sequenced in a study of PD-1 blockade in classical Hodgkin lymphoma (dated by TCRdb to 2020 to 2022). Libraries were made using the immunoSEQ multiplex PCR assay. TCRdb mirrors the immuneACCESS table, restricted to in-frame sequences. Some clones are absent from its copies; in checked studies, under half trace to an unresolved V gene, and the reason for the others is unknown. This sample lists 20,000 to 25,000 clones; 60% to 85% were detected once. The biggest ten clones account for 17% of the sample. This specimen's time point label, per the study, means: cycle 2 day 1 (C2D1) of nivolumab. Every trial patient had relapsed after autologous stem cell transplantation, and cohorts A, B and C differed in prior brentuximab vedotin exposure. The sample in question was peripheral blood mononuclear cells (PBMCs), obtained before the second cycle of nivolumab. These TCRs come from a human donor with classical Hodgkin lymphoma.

CDR3 region: CAISVLAGGPISNTGELFF. The CDR3 DNA reads as TGTGCCATCAGTGTCCTAGCGGGAGGCCCAATCTCAAACACCGGGGAGCTGTTTTTT. This sequence joins TRBV10-3 and TRBJ2-2; 11 bases match TRBD2. The CDR3 has 19 amino acids. V was clipped by 4 bases and J by 2 bases; unmatched bases: 12. CDR1 is ENHRY and CDR2 is SYGVKD in the germline V gene.

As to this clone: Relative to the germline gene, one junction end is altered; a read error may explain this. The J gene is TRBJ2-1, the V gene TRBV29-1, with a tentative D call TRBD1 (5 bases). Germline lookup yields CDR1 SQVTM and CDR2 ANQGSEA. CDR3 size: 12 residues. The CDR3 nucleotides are TGCAGCGTGGAAGGGGCTCCCGGCGAGCAGTTCTTC. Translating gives CSVEGAPGEQFF.

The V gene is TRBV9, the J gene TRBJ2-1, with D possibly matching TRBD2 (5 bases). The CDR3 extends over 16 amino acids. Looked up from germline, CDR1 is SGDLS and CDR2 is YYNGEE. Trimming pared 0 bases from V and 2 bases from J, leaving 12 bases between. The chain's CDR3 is CASSVVGGSTYNEQFF. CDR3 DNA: TGTGCCAGCAGCGTAGTGGGTGGGAGCACCTACAATGAGCAGTTCTTC.

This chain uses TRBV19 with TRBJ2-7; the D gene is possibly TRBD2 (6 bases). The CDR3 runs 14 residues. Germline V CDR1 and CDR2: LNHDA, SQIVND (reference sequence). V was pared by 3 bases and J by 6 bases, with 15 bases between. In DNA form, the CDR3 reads TGTGCCAGTAGTATTAAGGCGGGGATCGGCGAGCAGTACTTC. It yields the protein CASSIKAGIGEQYF.

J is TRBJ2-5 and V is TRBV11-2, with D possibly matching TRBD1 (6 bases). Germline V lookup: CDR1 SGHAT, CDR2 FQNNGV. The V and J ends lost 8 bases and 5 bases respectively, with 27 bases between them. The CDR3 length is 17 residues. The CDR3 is CASSPSGTPMATETQYF. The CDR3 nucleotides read TGTGCCAGCTCCCCGAGTGGGACACCTATGGCCACCGAGACCCAGTACTTC.

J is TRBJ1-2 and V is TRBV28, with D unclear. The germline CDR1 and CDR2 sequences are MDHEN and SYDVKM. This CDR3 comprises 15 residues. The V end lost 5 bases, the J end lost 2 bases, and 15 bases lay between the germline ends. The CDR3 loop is CASSPIPQPNYGYTF. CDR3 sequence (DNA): TGTGCCAGCAGTCCCATACCCCAACCCAACTATGGCTACACCTTC.

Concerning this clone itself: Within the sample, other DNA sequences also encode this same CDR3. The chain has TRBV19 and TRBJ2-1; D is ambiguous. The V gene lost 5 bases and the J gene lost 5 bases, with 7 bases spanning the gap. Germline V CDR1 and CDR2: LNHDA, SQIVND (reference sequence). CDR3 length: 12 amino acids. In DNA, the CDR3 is TGTGCCAGTAGTGGCTTAAACAATGAGCAGTTCTTC. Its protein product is CASSGLNNEQFF. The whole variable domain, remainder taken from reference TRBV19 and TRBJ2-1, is DGGITQSPKYLFRKEGQNVTLSCEQNLNHDAMYWYRQDPGQGLRLIYYSQIVNDFQKGDIAEGYSVSREKKESFPLTVTSAQKNPTAFYLCASSGLNNEQFFGPGTRLTVL.

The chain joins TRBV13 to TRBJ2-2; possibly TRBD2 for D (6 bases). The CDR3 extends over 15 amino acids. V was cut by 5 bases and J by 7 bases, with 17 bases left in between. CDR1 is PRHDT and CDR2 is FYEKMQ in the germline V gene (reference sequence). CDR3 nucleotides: TGTGCCAGCAGCCCCCCCCCGGGAGCGGTCGGGGAGCTGTTTTTT. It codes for CASSPPPGAVGELFF.

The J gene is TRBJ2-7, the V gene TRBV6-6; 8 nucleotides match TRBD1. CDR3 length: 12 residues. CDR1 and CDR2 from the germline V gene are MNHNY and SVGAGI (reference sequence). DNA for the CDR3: TGTGCCAGCAGTTACGCCAGGGGGCCCAATGTGGTC. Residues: CASSYARGPNVV.

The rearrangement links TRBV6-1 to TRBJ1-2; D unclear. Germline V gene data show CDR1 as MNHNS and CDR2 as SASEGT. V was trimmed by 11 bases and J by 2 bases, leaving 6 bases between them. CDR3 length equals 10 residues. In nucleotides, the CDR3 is TGTGCCGCCCTAAACTATGGCTACACCTTC. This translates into CAALNYGYTF.

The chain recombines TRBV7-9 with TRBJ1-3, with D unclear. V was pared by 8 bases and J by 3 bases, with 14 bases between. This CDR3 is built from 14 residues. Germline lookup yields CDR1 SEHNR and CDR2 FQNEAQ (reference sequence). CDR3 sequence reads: CASGHRKGGNTIYF. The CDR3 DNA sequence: TGTGCCAGCGGCCACCGAAAAGGTGGAAACACCATATATTTT.

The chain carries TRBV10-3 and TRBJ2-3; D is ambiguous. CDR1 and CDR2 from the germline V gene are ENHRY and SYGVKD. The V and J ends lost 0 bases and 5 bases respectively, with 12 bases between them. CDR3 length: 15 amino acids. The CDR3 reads CAISESLNAGDTQYF. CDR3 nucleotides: TGTGCCATCAGTGAGTCCTTAAATGCTGGAGATACGCAGTATTTT.

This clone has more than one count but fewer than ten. CDR3: CASSGRSYEQYF. In DNA, the CDR3 is TGTGCCAGCTCCGGCCGGAGCTACGAGCAGTACTTC. V usage is TRBV6-1 and J usage is TRBJ2-7; D is unclear. CDR3 length equals 12 residues. Germline CDR1 reads MNHNS; CDR2 reads SASEGT. Trimming removed 8 bases at V and 3 bases at J, with 11 bases between.

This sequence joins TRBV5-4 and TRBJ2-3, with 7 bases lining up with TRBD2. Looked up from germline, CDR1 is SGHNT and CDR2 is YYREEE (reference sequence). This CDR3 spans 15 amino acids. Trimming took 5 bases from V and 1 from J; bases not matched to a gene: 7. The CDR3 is CASRKLAGGTDTQYF. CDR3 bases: TGTGCCAGCAGGAAGCTGGCGGGAGGCACAGATACGCAGTATTTT.

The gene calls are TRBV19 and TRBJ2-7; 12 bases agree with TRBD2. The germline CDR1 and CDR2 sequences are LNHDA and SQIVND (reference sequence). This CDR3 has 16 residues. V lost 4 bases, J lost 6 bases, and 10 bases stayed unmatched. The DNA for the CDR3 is TGTGCCAGTAGTAAAAACCTAGCGGGAGGGCCTGGCGAGCAGTACTTC. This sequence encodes CASSKNLAGGPGEQYF. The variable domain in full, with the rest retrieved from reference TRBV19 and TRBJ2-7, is DGGITQSPKYLFRKEGQNVTLSCEQNLNHDAMYWYRQDPGQGLRLIYYSQIVNDFQKGDIAEGYSVSREKKESFPLTVTSAQKNPTAFYLCASSKNLAGGPGEQYFGPGTRLTVT.

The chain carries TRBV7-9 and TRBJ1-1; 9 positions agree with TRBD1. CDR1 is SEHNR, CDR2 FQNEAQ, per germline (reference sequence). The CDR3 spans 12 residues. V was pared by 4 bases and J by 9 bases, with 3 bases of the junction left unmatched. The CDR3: CASSSTGGKAFF. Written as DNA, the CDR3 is TGTGCCAGCAGCTCGACAGGGGGAAAAGCTTTCTTT.

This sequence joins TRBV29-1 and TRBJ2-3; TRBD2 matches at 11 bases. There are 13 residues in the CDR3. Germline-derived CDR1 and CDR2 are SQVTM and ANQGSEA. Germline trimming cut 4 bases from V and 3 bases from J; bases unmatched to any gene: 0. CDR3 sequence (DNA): TGCAGCGTTGGGACTAGCGGGACAGATACGCAGTATTTT. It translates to CSVGTSGTDTQYF.

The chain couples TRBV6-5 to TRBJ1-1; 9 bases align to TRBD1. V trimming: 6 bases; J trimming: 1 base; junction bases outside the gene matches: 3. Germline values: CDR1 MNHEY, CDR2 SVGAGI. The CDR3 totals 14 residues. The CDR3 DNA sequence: TGTGCCAGCAGAGGGACAGGGACGAACACTGAAGCTTTCTTT. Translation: CASRGTGTNTEAFF.

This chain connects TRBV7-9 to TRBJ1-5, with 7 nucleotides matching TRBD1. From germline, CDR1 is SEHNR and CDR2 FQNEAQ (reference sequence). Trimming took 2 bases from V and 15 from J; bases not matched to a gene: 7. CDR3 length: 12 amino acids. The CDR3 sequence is CASSLTGEELHF. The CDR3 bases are TGTGCCAGCAGCTTAACAGGGGAGGAATTGCATTTT.

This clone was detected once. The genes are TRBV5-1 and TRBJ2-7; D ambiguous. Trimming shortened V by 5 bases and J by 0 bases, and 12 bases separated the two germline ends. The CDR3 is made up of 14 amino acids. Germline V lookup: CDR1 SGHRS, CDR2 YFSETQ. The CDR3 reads CASSRAASSYEQYF. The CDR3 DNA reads TGCGCCAGCAGTAGGGCAGCCAGCTCCTACGAGCAGTACTTC.

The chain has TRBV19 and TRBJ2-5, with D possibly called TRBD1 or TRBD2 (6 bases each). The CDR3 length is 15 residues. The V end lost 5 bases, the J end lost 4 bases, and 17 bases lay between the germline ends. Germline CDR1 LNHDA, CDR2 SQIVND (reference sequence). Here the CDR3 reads CASSPAGGLGETQYF. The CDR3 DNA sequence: TGTGCCAGTAGTCCCGCCGGGGGCCTGGGAGAGACCCAGTACTTC.

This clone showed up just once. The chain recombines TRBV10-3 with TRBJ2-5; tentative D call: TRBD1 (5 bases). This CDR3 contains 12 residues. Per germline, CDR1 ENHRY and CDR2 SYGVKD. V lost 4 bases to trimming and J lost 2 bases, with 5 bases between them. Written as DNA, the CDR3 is TGTGCCATCAGTGGACAGCAAGAGACCCAGTACTTC. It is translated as CAISGQQETQYF.